The sequence of this TCR beta chain was determined in a study of vaccination and CD4 T cells after COVID-19. Cultured CD4+ T cell DNA was sequenced using the Oncomine TCR Beta short-read assay. TCRdb called the PCR reads again in MiXCR, with one record for every CDR3 protein. The sample has about 18,000 distinct CDR3 sequences; about half are singletons. With regard to this clonotype: Antigen specificity is unknown.

Treatment reported: roughly ten-day PBMC culture with coronavirus spike peptide pools or control peptides (ViraFEST assay). Per the germline V gene, CDR1 is SGHAT and CDR2 is FQNNGV. V lost 3 bases, J lost 0 bases, and 5 bases lay in between. CDR3 length: 13 residues. The specimen was CD4+ T cells from blood, cultured in vitro. The TCR sequence derives from a human donor who had recovered from COVID-19. The chain employs TRBV11-2 and TRBJ2-5; D is undetermined. The CDR3 here is CASSFAHQETQYF. The DNA of the CDR3 is TGTGCCAGCAGCTTCGCCCACCAAGAGACCCAGTACTTC.